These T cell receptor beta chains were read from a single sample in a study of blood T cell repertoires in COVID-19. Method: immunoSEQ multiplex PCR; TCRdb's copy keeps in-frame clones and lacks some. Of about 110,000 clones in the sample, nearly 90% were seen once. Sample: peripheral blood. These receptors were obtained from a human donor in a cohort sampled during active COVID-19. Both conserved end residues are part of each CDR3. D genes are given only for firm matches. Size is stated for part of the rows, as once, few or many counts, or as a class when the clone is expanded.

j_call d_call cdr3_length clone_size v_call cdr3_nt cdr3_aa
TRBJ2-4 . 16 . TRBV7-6 TGTGCCAGCAGCTTGGGGAGCGGACTAGCCAAAAACATTCAGTACTTC CASSLGSGLAKNIQYF
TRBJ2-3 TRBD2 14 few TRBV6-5 TGTGCCGGTTCACTAGCGGGAGACACAGATACGCAGTATTTT CAGSLAGDTDTQYF
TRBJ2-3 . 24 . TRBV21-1 TGTGCCAGCAGCAAAGGTTCCCCTTTGGGACTAGCGGGCGCCGGCCATCACTCCACAGATACGCAGTATTTT CASSKGSPLGLAGAGHHSTDTQYF
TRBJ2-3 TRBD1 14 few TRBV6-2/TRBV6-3 TGTGCCAGCAGTACGGACAGGGGGACAGATACGCAGTATTTT CASSTDRGTDTQYF
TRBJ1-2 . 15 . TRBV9 TGTGCCAGCAGCGTAGAGGTGACTGGTCGATATGGCTACACCTTC CASSVEVTGRYGYTF
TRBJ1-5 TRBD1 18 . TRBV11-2 TGTGCCAGCAGCTCACCGGGACAGGGGTGGAAGAGCAATCAGCCCCAGCATTTT CASSSPGQGWKSNQPQHF
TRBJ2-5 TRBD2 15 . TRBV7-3 TGTGCCAGCAGCTTACAGGGACTAGCGGAGGAGACCCAGTACTTC CASSLQGLAEETQYF
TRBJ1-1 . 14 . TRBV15 TGTGCCACCAGCAGAGACTTAATGAACACTGAAGCTTTCTTT CATSRDLMNTEAFF
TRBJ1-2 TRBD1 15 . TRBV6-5 TGTGCCAGCAGCCCCACACTGACAGGGTCCTATGGCTACACCTTC CASSPTLTGSYGYTF
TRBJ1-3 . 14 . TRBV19 TGTGCCAGTAGCATAAACAGGAATGGAAACACCATATATTTT CASSINRNGNTIYF
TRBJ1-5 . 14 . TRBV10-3 TGTGCCATCAGTGAGGAGGACAGCTCTCGGACCCAGCATTTT CAISEEDSSRTQHF
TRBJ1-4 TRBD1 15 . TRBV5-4 TGTGCCAGCAGCCAGAAACAGGGGGCGTCGGAAAAACTGTTTTTT CASSQKQGASEKLFF
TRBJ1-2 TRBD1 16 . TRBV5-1 TGCGCCAGCTACCCTAGCGACAGGGGGCTCAACTATGGCTACACCTTC CASYPSDRGLNYGYTF
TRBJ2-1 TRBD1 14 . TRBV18 TGTGCCAGCTCACTAAACAGGGGGGTAAATGAGCAGTTCTTC CASSLNRGVNEQFF
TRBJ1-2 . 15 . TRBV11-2 TGTGCCAGCAGCTTAACGGGCAGGACAGTGGATGGCTACACCTTC CASSLTGRTVDGYTF
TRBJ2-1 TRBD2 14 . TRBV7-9 TGTGCCAGCACCCTAGCGGGAGTTGAAGATGAGCAGTTCTTC CASTLAGVEDEQFF
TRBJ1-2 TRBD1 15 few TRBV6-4 TGTGCCAGCAGCCCACTCAGTGGACAGGGGTATGGCTACACCTTC CASSPLSGQGYGYTF
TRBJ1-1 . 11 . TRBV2 TGTGCCAGCCCCCTCGGCACTGAAGCTTTCTTT CASPLGTEAFF
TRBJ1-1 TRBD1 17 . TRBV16 TGTGCCAGCAGCCTACAGCTCATAACAGGGGAGAACACTGAAGCTTTCTTT CASSLQLITGENTEAFF
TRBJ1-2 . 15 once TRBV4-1 TGCGCCAGCAGCCAAGGTGGAGGGGAGGGCTATGGCTACACCTTC CASSQGGGEGYGYTF
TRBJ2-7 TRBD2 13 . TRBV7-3 TGTGCCAGCGGACTAGCACTAGGCGACGAGCAGTACTTC CASGLALGDEQYF
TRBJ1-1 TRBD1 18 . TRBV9 TGTGCCAGCAGCCCTCGACAGGGAATTGGGTTCGGCGACACTGAAGCTTTCTTT CASSPRQGIGFGDTEAFF
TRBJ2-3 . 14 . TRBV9 TGTGCCAGCTCTGTAGGTCAGAGGACAGATACGCAGTATTTT CASSVGQRTDTQYF
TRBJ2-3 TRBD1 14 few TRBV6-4 TGTGCCAGCAGTGACGGGACAGGGGCAGATACGCAGTATTTT CASSDGTGADTQYF
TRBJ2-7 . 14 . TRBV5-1 TGCGCCAGCAGCTTGACAGGCATTGGTTGGGAGCAGTACTTC CASSLTGIGWEQYF
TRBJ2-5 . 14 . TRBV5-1 TGCGCCAGCAGCTTGGGCCGGTCCAAAGAGACCCAGTACTTC CASSLGRSKETQYF
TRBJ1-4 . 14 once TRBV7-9 TGTGCCAGCAGCCACAGGGAGGGTGGTGAAAAACTGTTTTTT CASSHREGGEKLFF
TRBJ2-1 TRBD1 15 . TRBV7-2 TGTGCCAGCAGCCCAGGACAGGTCAGTGGGAATGAGCAGTTCTTC CASSPGQVSGNEQFF
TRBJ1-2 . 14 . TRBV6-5 TGTGCCAGCAGTTACGGTCCGGGTTTCTATGGCTACACCTTC CASSYGPGFYGYTF
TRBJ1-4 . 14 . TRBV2 TGTGCCAGCAGTGAAGCGCTTCATAGACTGAAACTGTTTTTT CASSEALHRLKLFF
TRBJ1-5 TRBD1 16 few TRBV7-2 TGTGCCAGCAGCTTACACGGACAGGATAGCAATCAGCCCCAGCATTTT CASSLHGQDSNQPQHF
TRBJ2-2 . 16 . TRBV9 TGTGCCAGCAGCCCCCGTACCCTGGGGGGCACCGGGGAGCTGTTTTTT CASSPRTLGGTGELFF
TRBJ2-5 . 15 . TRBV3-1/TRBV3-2 TGTGCCAGCAGCCCGCGGACCGGGGGCCAAGAGACCCAGTACTTC CASSPRTGGQETQYF
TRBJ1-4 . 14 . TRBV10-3 TGTGCCATCAGTGAGGCTACAACTAATGAAAAACTGTTTTTT CAISEATTNEKLFF
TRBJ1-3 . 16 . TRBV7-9 TGTGCCAGCAGCTCCGACAGTATCGGCCCTGGAAACACCATATATTTT CASSSDSIGPGNTIYF
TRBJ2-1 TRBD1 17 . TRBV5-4 TGTGCCAGCAGCTCCCGCCTCAACCGGGACAGCTACAATGAGCAGTTCTTC CASSSRLNRDSYNEQFF
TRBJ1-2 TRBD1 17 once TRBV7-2 TGTGCCAGCAGCTTAGCACGGGACAGTCGCACCAACTATGGCTACACCTTC CASSLARDSRTNYGYTF
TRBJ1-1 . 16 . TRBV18 TGTGCCAGCTCACCACCGGGGGCAGGGAAGAACACTGAAGCTTTCTTT CASSPPGAGKNTEAFF
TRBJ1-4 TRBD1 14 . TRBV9 TGTGCCAGCAGCGTTGGACAGGGTGGCGAAAAACTGTTTTTT CASSVGQGGEKLFF
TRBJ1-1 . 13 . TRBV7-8 TGTGCCAGCAGCCGTGACAGCAACACTGAAGCTTTCTTT CASSRDSNTEAFF
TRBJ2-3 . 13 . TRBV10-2 TGCGCCGTCCGGGGTGCTAGCACAGATACGCAGTATTTT CAVRGASTDTQYF
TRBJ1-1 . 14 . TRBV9 TGTGCCAGCAGCGTAGTGGGGCAACACACTGAAGCTTTCTTT CASSVVGQHTEAFF
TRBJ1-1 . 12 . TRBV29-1 TGCAGCGTTGAATGGCAGAACACTGAAGCTTTCTTT CSVEWQNTEAFF